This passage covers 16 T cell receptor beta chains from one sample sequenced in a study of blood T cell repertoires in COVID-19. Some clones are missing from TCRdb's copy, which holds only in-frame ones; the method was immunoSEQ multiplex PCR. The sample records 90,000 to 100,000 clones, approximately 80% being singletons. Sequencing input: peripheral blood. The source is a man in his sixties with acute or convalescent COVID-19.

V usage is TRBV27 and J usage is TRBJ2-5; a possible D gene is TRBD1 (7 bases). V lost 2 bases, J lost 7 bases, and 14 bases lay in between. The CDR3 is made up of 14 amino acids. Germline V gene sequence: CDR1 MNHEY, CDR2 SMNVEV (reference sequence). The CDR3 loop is CASSLRGQGVTQYF. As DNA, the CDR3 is TGTGCCAGCAGTTTACGGGGGCAGGGGGTGACCCAGTACTTC.

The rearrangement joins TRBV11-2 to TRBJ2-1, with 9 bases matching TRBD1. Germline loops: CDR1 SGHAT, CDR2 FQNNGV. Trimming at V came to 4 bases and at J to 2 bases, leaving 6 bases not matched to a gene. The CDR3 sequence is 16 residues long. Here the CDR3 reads CASSSRTGVPYNEQFF. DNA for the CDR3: TGTGCCAGCAGCTCGAGGACAGGGGTTCCCTACAATGAGCAGTTCTTC.

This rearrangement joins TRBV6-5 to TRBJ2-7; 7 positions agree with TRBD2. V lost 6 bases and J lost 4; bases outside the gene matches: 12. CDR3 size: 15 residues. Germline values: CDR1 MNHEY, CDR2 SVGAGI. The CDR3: CASSASGHGFYEQYV. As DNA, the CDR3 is TGTGCCAGCAGCGCTAGCGGTCACGGGTTTTACGAGCAGTACGTC.

The CDR3: CASSLTGNEQYF. The CDR3 DNA reads TGCGCCAGCAGCCTGACGGGGAACGAGCAGTACTTC. The chain combines TRBV5-1 with TRBJ2-7; maybe TRBD2 (5 bases). V lost 4 bases and J lost 5, with 10 bases in between. Per the germline V gene, CDR1 is SGHRS and CDR2 is YFSETQ. The CDR3 covers 12 residues.

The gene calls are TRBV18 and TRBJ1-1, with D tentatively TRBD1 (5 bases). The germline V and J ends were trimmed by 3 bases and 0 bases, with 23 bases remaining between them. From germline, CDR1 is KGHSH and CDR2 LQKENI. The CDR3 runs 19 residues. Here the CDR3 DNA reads TGTGCCAGCTCACCTCTCTCGGACATGTGGGGCCACATGAACACTGAAGCTTTCTTT. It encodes CASSPLSDMWGHMNTEAFF.

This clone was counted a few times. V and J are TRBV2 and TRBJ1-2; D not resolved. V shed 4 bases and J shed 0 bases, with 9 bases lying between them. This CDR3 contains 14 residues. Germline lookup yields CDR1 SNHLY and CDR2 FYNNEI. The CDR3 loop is CASSAGKANYGYTF. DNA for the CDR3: TGTGCCAGCAGTGCCGGGAAAGCTAACTATGGCTACACCTTC.

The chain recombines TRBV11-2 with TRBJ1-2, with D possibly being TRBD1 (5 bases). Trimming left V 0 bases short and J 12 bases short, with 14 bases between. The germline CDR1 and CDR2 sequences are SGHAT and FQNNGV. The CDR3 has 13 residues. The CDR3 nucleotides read TGTGCCAGCAGCTTAGAGGCGGGGCCGGCCCACACCTTC. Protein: CASSLEAGPAHTF.

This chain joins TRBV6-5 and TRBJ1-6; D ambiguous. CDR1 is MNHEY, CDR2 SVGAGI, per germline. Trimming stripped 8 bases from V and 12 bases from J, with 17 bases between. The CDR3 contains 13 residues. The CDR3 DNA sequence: TGTGCCAGCGGGAACAAGCCAGAGGGACCCCTCCACTTT. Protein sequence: CASGNKPEGPLHF.

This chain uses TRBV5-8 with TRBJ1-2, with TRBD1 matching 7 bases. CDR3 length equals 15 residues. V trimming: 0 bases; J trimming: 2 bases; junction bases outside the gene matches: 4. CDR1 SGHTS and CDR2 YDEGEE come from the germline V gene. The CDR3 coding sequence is TGTGCCAGCAGCTTGGGTCAGGGGGGCAACTATGGCTACACCTTC. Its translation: CASSLGQGGNYGYTF.

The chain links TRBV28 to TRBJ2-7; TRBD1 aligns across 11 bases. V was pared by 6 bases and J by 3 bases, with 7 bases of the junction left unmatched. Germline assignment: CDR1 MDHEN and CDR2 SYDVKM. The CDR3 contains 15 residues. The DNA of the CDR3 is TGTGCCAGCAGCAGGACAGGGGGCGCGCACTACGAGCAGTACGTC. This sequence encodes CASSRTGGAHYEQYV.

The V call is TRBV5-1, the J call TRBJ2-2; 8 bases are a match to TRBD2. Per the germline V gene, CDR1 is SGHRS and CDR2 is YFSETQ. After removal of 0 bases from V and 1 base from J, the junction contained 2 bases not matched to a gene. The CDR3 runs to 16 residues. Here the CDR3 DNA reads TGCGCCAGCAGCTTGGCCGCGGGGGGGAACACCGGGGAGCTGTTTTTT. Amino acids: CASSLAAGGNTGELFF.

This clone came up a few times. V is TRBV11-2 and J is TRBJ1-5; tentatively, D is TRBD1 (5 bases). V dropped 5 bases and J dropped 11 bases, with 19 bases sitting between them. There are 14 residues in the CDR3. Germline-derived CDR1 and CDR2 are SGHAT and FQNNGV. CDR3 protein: CASSPLQGSPTQHF. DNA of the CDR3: TGTGCCAGCAGCCCGTTGCAGGGATCCCCTACCCAGCATTTT.

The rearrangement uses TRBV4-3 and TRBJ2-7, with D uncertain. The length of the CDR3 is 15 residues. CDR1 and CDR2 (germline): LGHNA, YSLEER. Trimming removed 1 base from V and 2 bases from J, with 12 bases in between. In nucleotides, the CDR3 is TGCGCCAGCAGCCAAGGATTTAGTGCAACCTACGAGCAGTACTTC. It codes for CASSQGFSATYEQYF.

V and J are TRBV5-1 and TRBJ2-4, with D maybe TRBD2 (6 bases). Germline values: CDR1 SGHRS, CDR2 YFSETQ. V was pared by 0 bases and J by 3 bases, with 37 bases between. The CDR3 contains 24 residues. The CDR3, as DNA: TGCGCCAGCAGCTTGGAAATGGGGGGTAGGATAGGCGCTACCTCCCCCGTGGGCAAAAACATTCAGTACTTC. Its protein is CASSLEMGGRIGATSPVGKNIQYF. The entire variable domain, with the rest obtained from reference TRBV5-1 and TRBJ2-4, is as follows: KAGVTQTPRYLIKTRGQQVTLSCSPISGHRSVSWYQQTPGQGLQFLFEYFSETQRNKGNFPGRFSGRQFSNSRSEMNVSTLELGDSALYLCASSLEMGGRIGATSPVGKNIQYFGAGTRLSVL.

CDR3 in DNA: TGTGCCAGCAGTCCCGACAGGGGGCGTAACTATGGCTACACCTTC. Amino acids: CASSPDRGRNYGYTF. The J gene is TRBJ1-2, the V gene TRBV6-5; 10 bases map to TRBD1. Looked up from germline, CDR1 is MNHEY and CDR2 is SVGAGI. The CDR3 contains 15 residues. The V segment lost 5 bases and the J segment 1 base; nucleotides outside the gene matches: 4.

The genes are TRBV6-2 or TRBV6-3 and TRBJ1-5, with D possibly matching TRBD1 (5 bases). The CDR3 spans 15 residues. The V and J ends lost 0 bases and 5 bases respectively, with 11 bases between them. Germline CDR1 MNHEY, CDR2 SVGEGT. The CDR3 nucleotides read TGTGCCAGCAGTTACTCAGACAGAAAGCATCAGCCCCAGCATTTT. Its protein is CASSYSDRKHQPQHF.